This entry concerns a single TCR beta chain. Its antigen remains unknown. cDNA reverse transcribed from extracted RNA served as the sequencing template. The method was immunoSEQ multiplex PCR; TCRdb's version includes in-frame clones alone and lacks a portion of them. The table has roughly 230,000 clones, around 43% seen once. The ends were cut back, 1 base at V and 4 bases at J, with 16 bases in the middle. The germline V gene has CDR1 LNHNV and CDR2 YYDKDF (reference sequence). CDR3 length: 16 amino acids. The sample belongs to a study of CD8+ T cells in alopecia areata. The wider study: After 6 to 18 months of tofacitinib, follow-up continued 6 months off drug.

Indicated treatment: oral pan-JAK inhibitor, 5-10 mg twice daily. The study's findings and limits: Researchers say the link of baseline CD8+ expansion to response remains uncertain, with one nonresponder. During tofacitinib treatment, many expanded lesional clones remained in scalp and blood.

The input for sequencing was CD4+ T cells sorted from blood, taken around week 36, from a patient treated with tofacitinib. The rearrangement uses TRBV15 and TRBJ1-2; possible D gene TRBD1, 5 bases. This receptor was obtained from a human donor with alopecia areata. The CDR3 sequence is CATSRAGTDSLYGYTF. The DNA for the CDR3 is TGTGCCACCAGCAGAGCCGGGACGGATTCGCTCTATGGCTACACCTTC.